This TCR beta chain appears in the sequencing data of a study of T cells after yellow fever vaccination. This clonotype was recorded a few times. Its target is unknown. Whole-study results and caveats: One caveat is that FACS-sorted repertoires could contain abundant clonotypes contaminating from the bulk population.

By 5'RACE template switching, TCR cDNA was produced, with a universal primer site and UMIs added in the process. TCRdb itself ran the 5' RACE reads through MiXCR, one entry per CDR3 protein. The table has more than 300,000 distinct CDR3 sequences, around 6.8% seen once. The V and J ends lost 6 bases and 5 bases respectively, with 19 bases between them. There are 15 residues in the CDR3. Germline V gene lookup returns CDR1 SGHNT and CDR2 YYREEE (reference sequence). This chain uses TRBV5-4 with TRBJ2-3; D gene uncertain. Material: PBMCs, obtained roughly seven weeks after the first yellow fever vaccination. The clonotype originates from a man aged 18 to 30 who received the YFV17D yellow fever vaccine. The CDR3 here is CASTDGVVKGDTQYF. DNA for the CDR3: TGTGCCAGCACGGATGGGGTCGTGAAGGGAGATACGCAGTATTTT.